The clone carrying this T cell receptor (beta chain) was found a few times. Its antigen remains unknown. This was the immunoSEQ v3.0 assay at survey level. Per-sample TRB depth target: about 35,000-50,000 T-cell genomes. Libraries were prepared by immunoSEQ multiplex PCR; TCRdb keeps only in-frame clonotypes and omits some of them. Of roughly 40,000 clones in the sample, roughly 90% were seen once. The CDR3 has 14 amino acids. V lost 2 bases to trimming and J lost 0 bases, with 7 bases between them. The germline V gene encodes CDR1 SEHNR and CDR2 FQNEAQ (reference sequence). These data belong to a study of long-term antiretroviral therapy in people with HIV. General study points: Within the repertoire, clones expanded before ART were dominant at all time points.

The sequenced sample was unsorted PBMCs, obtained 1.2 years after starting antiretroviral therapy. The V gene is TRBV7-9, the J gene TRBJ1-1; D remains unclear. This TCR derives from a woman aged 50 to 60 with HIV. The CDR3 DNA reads TGTGCCAGCAGCTTAAGGGAACTGAACACTGAAGCTTTCTTT. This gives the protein CASSLRELNTEAFF. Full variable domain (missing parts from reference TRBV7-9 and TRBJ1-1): DTGVSQNPRHKITKRGQNVTFRCDPISEHNRLYWYRQTLGQGPEFLTYFQNEAQLEKSRLLSDRFSAERPKGSFSTLEIQRTEQGDSAMYLCASSLRELNTEAFFGQGTRLTVV.